These T cell receptor beta chains were read from a single sample in a study of beta chain features in type 1 diabetes. Sequencing was performed with immunoSEQ multiplex PCR; in TCRdb, only in-frame clones are kept and a portion is missing. This sample has about 700,000 clones, with roughly 13% found just once. Sequencing input: naive CD4+ T cells from blood. These receptors were obtained from a man younger than 35 with type 1 diabetes. The CDR3 runs from the conserved cysteine through the conserved F or W. The D gene is left open where the match is weak. Where a row states a size, it is once, few, many or the class of an expanded clone; other rows omit it.

D	size	V	J	CDR3	DNA
TRBD1	NA	TRBV12-5	TRBJ2-4	CASGLGQTLAKNIQYF	TGTGCTAGTGGTCTGGGACAGACTTTAGCCAAAAACATTCAGTACTTC
NA	few	TRBV29-1	TRBJ2-5	CSVGLLGTGQETQYF	TGCAGCGTCGGCCTCCTCGGGACTGGACAAGAGACCCAGTACTTC
NA	NA	TRBV19	TRBJ2-7	CASASGTTYEQYF	TGTGCCAGTGCCTCGGGAACGACCTACGAGCAGTACTTC
NA	NA	TRBV30	TRBJ2-1	CAWSPDYSSYNEQFF	TGTGCCTGGAGTCCGGACTACAGCTCCTACAATGAGCAGTTCTTC
NA	NA	TRBV13	TRBJ2-5	CASSFLAGGETQYF	TGTGCCAGCAGCTTTCTTGCGGGTGGAGAGACCCAGTACTTC
NA	few	TRBV5-1	TRBJ2-2	CASTIGQFANTGELFF	TGCGCCAGCACGATAGGACAGTTTGCGAACACCGGGGAGCTGTTTTTT
NA	NA	TRBV30	TRBJ1-4	CAWNKGQGEGKLFF	TGTGCCTGGAACAAGGGGCAGGGCGAGGGAAAACTGTTTTTT
TRBD1	NA	TRBV5-6	TRBJ1-1	CASSLDRGTEAFF	TGTGCCAGCAGCTTGGACAGGGGCACTGAAGCTTTCTTT
NA	few	TRBV6-6	TRBJ2-5	CASKNPGQETQYF	TGTGCCAGCAAAAACCCGGGACAAGAGACCCAGTACTTC
NA	NA	TRBV5-4	TRBJ2-5	CASSLVSEETQYF	TGTGCCAGCAGCTTGGTTTCAGAGGAGACCCAGTACTTC
NA	few	TRBV30	TRBJ1-5	CAWSCQPQHF	TGTGCCTGGAGTTGTCAGCCCCAGCATTTT
NA	few	TRBV19	TRBJ2-1	CASSTPGIQIDEQFF	TGTGCCAGTAGTACTCCCGGGATCCAGATCGATGAGCAGTTCTTC
TRBD1	NA	TRBV29-1	TRBJ2-2	CSARTGDRTGELFF	TGCAGCGCCCGGACAGGGGATCGCACCGGGGAGCTGTTTTTT
NA	NA	TRBV4-2	TRBJ2-5	CASSQVADPQETQYF	TGTGCCAGCAGCCAAGTAGCGGACCCCCAAGAGACCCAGTACTTC
TRBD1	few	TRBV5-1	TRBJ1-1	CASSQQGKDTEAFF	TGCGCCAGCAGCCAACAGGGGAAGGACACTGAAGCTTTCTTT
NA	NA	TRBV9	TRBJ2-7	CASSVGWGSHYEQYF	TGTGCCAGCAGCGTAGGTTGGGGGTCCCACTACGAGCAGTACTTC
NA	few	TRBV10-3	TRBJ2-1	CATQDIYNEQFF	TGTGCCACCCAGGACATCTACAATGAGCAGTTCTTC
NA	few	TRBV6-6	TRBJ1-3	CASSYVGSGNTIYF	TGTGCCAGCAGTTATGTTGGGTCTGGAAACACCATATATTTT
NA	NA	TRBV27	TRBJ2-1	CASSGLGRGVSEQFF	TGTGCCAGCAGTGGGTTGGGACGTGGGGTATCTGAGCAGTTCTTC
TRBD1	NA	TRBV6-5	TRBJ1-6	CASRPPGQTNSPLHF	TGTGCCAGCAGGCCGCCGGGACAGACTAATTCACCCCTCCACTTT
NA	NA	TRBV6-6	TRBJ2-5	CASSEGPKGETQYF	TGTGCCAGCAGCGAGGGGCCTAAAGGGGAGACCCAGTACTTC
NA	few	TRBV9	TRBJ1-1	CASSVTGNTEAFF	TGTGCCAGCAGCGTTACGGGGAACACTGAAGCTTTCTTT
TRBD2	NA	TRBV4-1	TRBJ2-5	CASSQGRLAGMGETQYF	TGCGCCAGCAGCCAGGGTCGACTAGCGGGGATGGGGGAGACCCAGTACTTC
TRBD2	few	TRBV7-2	TRBJ2-2	CASSSSTSASNTGELFF	TGTGCCAGCAGCTCCTCGACTAGCGCTTCGAACACCGGGGAGCTGTTTTTT
NA	few	TRBV4-1	TRBJ1-2	CASSLKRDGGALRDRGYTF	TGCGCCAGCAGCCTAAAGAGAGATGGAGGGGCCCTCCGGGATCGGGGCTACACCTTC
NA	NA	TRBV7-9	TRBJ1-2	CASSLGEPNYGYTF	TGTGCCAGCAGCTTAGGAGAACCTAACTATGGCTACACCTTC
TRBD2	few	TRBV30	TRBJ2-7	CAWSLAVLTGYEQYF	TGTGCCTGGAGTCTAGCGGTATTAACGGGCTACGAGCAGTACTTC
NA	NA	TRBV2	TRBJ2-7	CASTWGYEQYF	TGTGCCAGCACGTGGGGCTACGAGCAGTACTTC
TRBD1	few	TRBV4-1	TRBJ1-4	CASSISGQGREKLFF	TGCGCCAGCAGCATCTCGGGACAGGGCAGGGAAAAACTGTTTTTT
NA	NA	TRBV19	TRBJ1-1	CASSTIQGYTEAFF	TGTGCCAGTAGTACCATACAGGGTTACACTGAAGCTTTCTTT
NA	NA	TRBV10-3	TRBJ1-2	CAIRTGLAYTF	TGTGCCATCAGGACCGGGCTCGCCTACACCTTC
NA	few	TRBV2	TRBJ1-1	CASAWGAGTEAFF	TGTGCCAGCGCTTGGGGCGCGGGCACTGAAGCTTTCTTT
NA	few	TRBV5-1	TRBJ2-6	CASSLDSSGANVLTF	TGCGCCAGCAGCTTGGACAGCTCTGGGGCCAACGTCCTGACTTTC